This T cell receptor beta chain was found in a study of blood T cell repertoires in COVID-19. Study details: The United States, Italy and Spain provided the acute and convalescent COVID-19 samples. From T cells, B-cell-depleted T cells, or PBMCs came the material, which was cDNA or gDNA.

In the original processing: Reference gene primer amplification gave estimated nucleated cell counts. Assay: immunoSEQ multiplex PCR; the TCRdb copy retains only in-frame clones and omits some. V, J and clone size are taken as reported in that table, and D and trimming were inferred from the DNA itself. The table records 60,000 to 75,000 clones, roughly 80% of them present only once. Losses at the gene ends were 3 bases for V and 5 bases for J; bases not matched to a gene: 10. This CDR3 region has 15 residues. Germline V gene lookup returns CDR1 SGHNT and CDR2 YYREEE (reference sequence). The receptor was derived from a woman aged 50 to 60 with active or convalescent COVID-19. The rearrangement links TRBV5-4 to TRBJ1-1; 7 positions match TRBD1. The sequencing input was peripheral blood. CDR3 loop: CASSSPRGARTEAFF. The DNA of the CDR3 is TGTGCCAGCAGCTCCCCCAGGGGGGCGAGGACTGAAGCTTTCTTT.